The 22 T cell receptor beta chains in this list originate from one sample, sequenced in a study of blood T cell repertoires in COVID-19. Using immunoSEQ multiplex PCR, the repertoire was profiled, and TCRdb retains in-frame clones only, with some absent. The data show about 440,000 clones, approximately 88% seen once. Sequences were obtained from peripheral blood. These receptors were collected from a woman aged 45-59 years with COVID-19, enrolled during active disease.

The chain has TRBV19 and TRBJ2-6; D not resolved. Germline V CDR1 and CDR2: LNHDA, SQIVND (reference sequence). Trimming left V 7 bases short and J 0 bases short, with 16 bases between. This CDR3 has 17 residues. CDR3 residues: CASTRLSGSSGANVLTF. The CDR3 DNA follows: TGTGCCAGTACGAGATTGTCAGGTTCCTCTGGGGCCAACGTCCTGACTTTC.

The J gene is TRBJ2-3, the V gene TRBV7-3; 8 bases are shared with TRBD1. Germline CDR1 SGHTA, CDR2 FQGTGA. V trimming: 2 bases; J trimming: 4 bases; junction bases outside the gene matches: 8. The length of the CDR3 is 16 residues. This CDR3 is CASSLGPQGVADTQYF. In DNA form, the CDR3 reads TGTGCCAGCAGCTTAGGCCCACAGGGGGTGGCAGATACGCAGTATTTT.

The chain couples TRBV6-1 to TRBJ1-2; 9 nucleotides match TRBD1. The germline V gene encodes CDR1 MNHNS and CDR2 SASEGT. This CDR3 is built from 15 residues. J was trimmed by 3 bases and V by 5 bases; bases with no gene match: 7. CDR3 in DNA: TGTGCCAGCAGTAGCTACAGGGGGCGCGACTATGGCTACACCTTC. Its protein is CASSSYRGRDYGYTF.

The gene calls are TRBV28 and TRBJ2-1; maybe TRBD1 (5 bases). Germline CDR1 MDHEN, CDR2 SYDVKM. V dropped 5 bases and J dropped 9 bases, with 20 bases sitting between them. The CDR3 has 15 amino acids. CDR3 protein: CASSTSGKGVGEQFF. DNA of the CDR3: TGTGCCAGCAGTACCTCAGGGAAAGGGGTCGGTGAGCAGTTCTTC.

The J gene is TRBJ2-7, the V gene TRBV7-3; 7 bases are shared with TRBD2. The V gene end was trimmed by 5 bases and the J gene end by 3 bases; junction bases not matched to a gene: 13. In germline, CDR1 is SGHTA, CDR2 FQGTGA. The CDR3 sequence is 16 residues long. In DNA form, the CDR3 reads TGTGCCAGCAGCCTCCCGCCGGGGGGAGGTATCTACGAGCAGTACTTC. Its protein product is CASSLPPGGGIYEQYF.

The chain joins TRBV24-1 to TRBJ2-7; 7 bases agree with TRBD2. The CDR3 is 15 amino acids. Germline values: CDR1 KGHDR, CDR2 SFDVKD. The J segment lost 5 bases and the V segment lost 8 bases, leaving 14 bases of the junction unmatched. DNA for the CDR3: TGTGCCACCAACTTTACACGGGGAGGGTCGAACGAGCAGTACTTC. It codes for CATNFTRGGSNEQYF.

Notes on this clone: Other DNA variants within this sample encode the same CDR3. The rearrangement links TRBV5-1 to TRBJ1-3; tentatively, D is TRBD1 (6 bases). Germline-derived CDR1 and CDR2 are SGHRS and YFSETQ. This CDR3 spans 13 amino acids. Trimming shortened V by 3 bases and J by 4 bases, and 8 bases separated the two germline ends. The CDR3 DNA sequence: TGCGCCAGCAGCTCGGGACAAGGAAACACCATATATTTT. Translated: CASSSGQGNTIYF. Together with reference TRBV5-1 and TRBJ1-3, the CDR3 gives the full variable domain: KAGVTQTPRYLIKTRGQQVTLSCSPISGHRSVSWYQQTPGQGLQFLFEYFSETQRNKGNFPGRFSGRQFSNSRSEMNVSTLELGDSALYLCASSSGQGNTIYFGEGSWLTVV.

The chain links TRBV24-1 to TRBJ2-1; tentative D call: TRBD2 (7 bases). This CDR3 has 16 amino acids. V lost 1 base, J lost 3 bases, and 12 bases lay in between. CDR1 and CDR2 from the germline V gene are KGHDR and SFDVKD. This CDR3 is CATSDFGGGNYNEQFF. The CDR3 DNA is TGTGCCACCAGTGATTTCGGCGGGGGCAACTACAATGAGCAGTTCTTC.

The chain recombines TRBV19 with TRBJ1-4; 9 bases align to TRBD1. The CDR3 is made up of 15 amino acids. J lost 5 bases, V lost 4 bases, and 5 bases had no gene match. Germline CDR1 is LNHDA and CDR2 is SQIVND (reference sequence). CDR3 protein: CASSTNRGRNEKLFF. As DNA, the CDR3 is TGTGCCAGTAGTACCAACAGGGGGCGAAATGAAAAACTGTTTTTT. Using reference TRBV19 and TRBJ1-4 for the parts outside the CDR3, the full variable domain is DGGITQSPKYLFRKEGQNVTLSCEQNLNHDAMYWYRQDPGQGLRLIYYSQIVNDFQKGDIAEGYSVSREKKESFPLTVTSAQKNPTAFYLCASSTNRGRNEKLFFGSGTQLSVL.

The V gene is TRBV27, the J gene TRBJ1-1; maybe TRBD1 (6 bases). CDR3 length: 13 amino acids. Trimming removed 7 bases from V and 4 bases from J, with 13 bases in between. The V gene's germline CDR1 is MNHEY and CDR2 SMNVEV (reference sequence). The CDR3 region is CASTEGGGTEAFF. The CDR3 region has the DNA TGTGCCAGCACCGAGGGGGGGGGCACTGAAGCTTTCTTT.

This clone was observed a handful of times. The genes are TRBV20-1 and TRBJ2-6; D may be TRBD1 (5 bases). V was pared by 3 bases and J by 2 bases, with 8 bases between. The CDR3 contains 14 residues. The germline CDR1 and CDR2 sequences are DFQATT and SNEGSKA (reference sequence). CDR3 sequence: CSASKGPGANVLTF. CDR3 bases: TGCAGTGCTAGTAAGGGGCCTGGGGCCAACGTCCTGACTTTC.

The V and J genes are TRBV25-1 and TRBJ1-1; D call uncertain. The CDR3 runs 12 residues. V was pared by 1 base and J by 8 bases, with 8 bases between. CDR1 and CDR2 (germline): MGHDK, SYGVNS. The CDR3 region is CASSEFGREAFF. The CDR3 DNA sequence: TGTGCCAGCAGTGAATTTGGGAGGGAAGCTTTCTTT.

The gene calls are TRBV12-3 or TRBV12-4 and TRBJ1-2, with no clear D. The CDR3 contains 12 residues. Deletions cut 7 bases from V and 1 base from J, with 7 bases between. CDR3 nucleotide sequence: TGTGCCAGCATGATACTTAACTATGGCTACACCTTC. Its translation: CASMILNYGYTF.

For this clone: Other nucleotide sequences from this sample produce the same CDR3. The chain recombines TRBV19 with TRBJ2-2; D call uncertain. V was cut by 2 bases and J by 2 bases, with 6 bases left in between. The CDR3 has 14 residues. In germline, CDR1 is LNHDA, CDR2 SQIVND (reference sequence). The CDR3 here is CASSISPNTGELFF. For the CDR3, the DNA is TGTGCCAGTAGTATAAGCCCCAACACCGGGGAGCTGTTTTTT.

The V and J genes are TRBV29-1 and TRBJ1-1, with no clear D. The V end lost 5 bases, the J end lost 2 bases, and 12 bases lay between the germline ends. This CDR3 spans 13 amino acids. The germline CDR1 and CDR2 sequences are SQVTM and ANQGSEA. The CDR3: CSVYRAANTEAFF. CDR3 coding DNA: TGCAGCGTTTATAGAGCTGCAAACACTGAAGCTTTCTTT.

This clone was counted only a few times. The rearrangement uses TRBV30 and TRBJ1-5; 7 bases are a match to TRBD1. With 4 bases clipped from V and 4 bases from J, the junction kept 4 bases outside the gene matches. The CDR3 has 13 amino acids. CDR1 is GTSNPN and CDR2 is SVGIG in the germline V gene (reference sequence). CDR3 residues: CAWTETGNQPQHF. The CDR3 region has the DNA TGTGCCTGGACTGAGACAGGGAATCAGCCCCAGCATTTT.

This clone is a singleton in its sample. The rearrangement joins TRBV19 to TRBJ2-1, with 9 bases lining up with TRBD2. The ends lost 7 bases at V and 7 bases at J; junction bases unmatched: 8. CDR1 and CDR2 (germline): LNHDA, SQIVND (reference sequence). The CDR3 has 14 amino acids. CDR3 sequence: CASNGGGARNEQFF. The CDR3 DNA follows: TGTGCCAGTAACGGCGGGGGGGCGAGGAATGAGCAGTTCTTC. The variable domain in full, completed from reference TRBV19 and TRBJ2-1, reads DGGITQSPKYLFRKEGQNVTLSCEQNLNHDAMYWYRQDPGQGLRLIYYSQIVNDFQKGDIAEGYSVSREKKESFPLTVTSAQKNPTAFYLCASNGGGARNEQFFGPGTRLTVL.

This clone was detected only a few times. V usage is TRBV6-5 and J usage is TRBJ1-2; 8 positions agree with TRBD1. Trimming took 0 bases from V and 4 from J; bases not matched to a gene: 4. Looked up from germline, CDR1 is MNHEY and CDR2 is SVGAGI. This CDR3 has 15 residues. The CDR3 DNA is TGTGCCAGCAGTTACTCGCAGGGGGCCTTCTATGGCTACACCTTC. This gives the protein CASSYSQGAFYGYTF.

The J gene is TRBJ2-5, the V gene TRBV6-2 or TRBV6-3, with 7 nucleotides matching TRBD1. This CDR3 is built from 15 residues. CDR1 and CDR2 from the germline V gene are MNHEY and SVGEGT. The V and J ends lost 5 bases and 4 bases, in that order; junction bases with no gene match: 10. The CDR3 coding sequence is TGTGCCAGCAGTGGGACAGCGGACGTGGGAGAGACCCAGTACTTC. Translating gives CASSGTADVGETQYF.

The chain is built from TRBV27 and TRBJ2-7, with 12 positions matching TRBD1. The CDR3 has 16 amino acids. Germline V gene sequence: CDR1 MNHEY, CDR2 SMNVEV (reference sequence). The junction had 9 bases not matched to a gene; V was cut back by 4 bases and J by 5 bases. This CDR3 is CASSSPTGTGGDEQYF. CDR3 nucleotides: TGTGCCAGCAGTTCTCCAACAGGGACAGGGGGCGACGAGCAGTACTTC.

This clone was observed once. The chain recombines TRBV5-1 with TRBJ1-2, with 7 positions matching TRBD1. The CDR3 runs 14 residues. Trimming removed 0 bases from V and 6 bases from J; junction bases left unmatched: 5. The V gene's germline CDR1 is SGHRS and CDR2 YFSETQ. The CDR3: CASSLDGTVDGYTF. CDR3 DNA sequence: TGCGCCAGCAGCTTGGACGGGACAGTTGATGGCTACACCTTC.

The chain joins TRBV3-1 (or the pseudogene TRBV3-2) to TRBJ2-7; D remains unclear. The V end lost 4 bases, the J end lost 3 bases, and 4 bases lay between the germline ends. The CDR3 spans 11 residues. Per germline, CDR1 LGHDT and CDR2 YNNKEL (reference sequence). The DNA for the CDR3 is TGTGCCAGCAGCCTTCACTACGAGCAGTACTTC. Its translation is CASSLHYEQYF.